These T cell receptor beta chains were read from a single sample in a study of blood T cell repertoires in COVID-19. The assay was immunoSEQ multiplex PCR, and TCRdb's table has in-frame clones only and misses some. The data hold under 250,000 clones, with approximately 86% observed a single time. Sequencing input: peripheral blood. Every receptor here comes from a woman aged 55-69 years who had recovered from COVID-19. CDR3s include the opening cysteine and the closing phenylalanine or tryptophan. D genes are given only for firm matches. Clone sizes are given selectively: once, few, many, or a class where the clone is expanded.

>TRBJ2-1|TRBV10-3|TRBD2|15|once
TGTGCCATCAGTGGATACGGGGGGGGCTACAATGAGCAGTTCTTC
CAISGYGGGYNEQFF
>TRBJ2-2|TRBV23-1|.|16|.
TGCGCCAGCAGTCAACAGGGGCCACTGAACACCGGGGAGCTGTTTTTT
CASSQQGPLNTGELFF
>TRBJ2-3|TRBV9|TRBD2|18|.
TGTGCCAGCAGCACCAGGGCGGGACTAGCGGGGACTCCAGATACGCAGTATTTT
CASSTRAGLAGTPDTQYF
>TRBJ2-5|TRBV19|TRBD1|16|many
TGTGCCAGTAGCATCTTTTATACAGGGGCAGGGGAGACCCAGTACTTC
CASSIFYTGAGETQYF
>TRBJ1-1|TRBV5-1|.|12|.
TGCGCCAGCAGAGCGGAGGCCACTGAAGCTTTCTTT
CASRAEATEAFF
>TRBJ2-2|TRBV7-2|.|16|.
TGTGCCAGCAGCTTGGACCTGGGACTCGCCACCGGGGAGCTGTTTTTT
CASSLDLGLATGELFF
>TRBJ2-1|TRBV11-3|.|13|.
TGTGCCAGCAGCTTAGCCAGTTACAATGAGCAGTTCTTC
CASSLASYNEQFF
>TRBJ2-5|TRBV5-1|.|16|.
TGCGCCAGCAGCTCAGGCTTCGTACTAGGGCACGAGACCCAGTACTTC
CASSSGFVLGHETQYF
>TRBJ2-3|TRBV28|.|14|.
TGTGCCAGTGACGGTTTGACTAGCACAGATACGCAGTATTTT
CASDGLTSTDTQYF
>TRBJ2-3|TRBV5-1|TRBD2|14|.
TGCGCCAGCACCCCGCGGGGGAGCACAGATACGCAGTATTTT
CASTPRGSTDTQYF
>TRBJ1-1|TRBV14|.|14|.
TGTGCCAGCAGCCAAGATGGAGGGTTCACTGAAGCTTTCTTT
CASSQDGGFTEAFF
>TRBJ1-2|TRBV28|.|15|.
TGTGCCAGCAGTTTACTCACACAGGGATACTATGGCTACACCTTC
CASSLLTQGYYGYTF
>TRBJ2-7|TRBV19|.|14|.
TGTGCCAGTAGTATCGTGGGCGGGAACTACGAGCAGTACTTC
CASSIVGGNYEQYF
>TRBJ2-4|TRBV15|.|13|.
TGTGCCACCAGCCCCCCCGGGGGAGACATTCAGTACTTC
CATSPPGGDIQYF
>TRBJ2-5|TRBV7-9|.|15|.
TGTGCCAGCAGCCGTTCGGGGGATTCTCAAGAGACCCAGTACTTC
CASSRSGDSQETQYF
>TRBJ2-7|TRBV9|.|13|.
TGTGCCAGCAGCGTAGGACAGAGATACGAGCAGTACTTC
CASSVGQRYEQYF
>TRBJ2-5|TRBV18|TRBD1|14|once
TGTGCCAGCTCTCCTACAGGGGTCAGAGAGACCCAGTACTTC
CASSPTGVRETQYF
>TRBJ1-2|TRBV28|TRBD1|14|.
TGTGCCAACTCGGACAGGGGGGCTAACTATGGCTACACCTTC
CANSDRGANYGYTF
>TRBJ1-1|TRBV5-1|.|15|.
TGCGCCAGCAGCTTGGTTGACAGTATTGGCCCTGAAGCTTTCTTT
CASSLVDSIGPEAFF
>TRBJ2-7|TRBV28|.|15|once
TGTGCCAGCAGTAACAGGGTAGGGCCCGGCAACGAGCAGTACTTC
CASSNRVGPGNEQYF